This TCR beta chain was recovered during a study of blood T cells in healthy people across ages. Findings of the study overall: No one knew whether donors had CMV, which possibly confounded expanded clonotype changes. Whereas aged donors had fewer naive CD4+ cells, long-lived donors had more of them and higher diversity.

Losses at the gene ends were 10 bases for V and 12 bases for J; bases not matched to a gene: 20. Germline-derived CDR1 and CDR2 are SGHTA and FQGNSA. There are 15 residues in the CDR3. Turning to this clonotype: Its antigen is undetermined. A much larger clone lies a single base off, so this may be a read error.

The second PCR ran roughly 7 to 12 cycles with a sample-barcoded 5' primer and J-beta primers. CDR3-containing paired-end reads numbered at least 2.5 million in each sample. Using its own MiXCR run on the 5' RACE reads, TCRdb lists one record per CDR3 protein. The table records around 1.7 million distinct CDR3 sequences, 28% of them present only once. The sample comprised blood. The chain couples TRBV7-2 to TRBJ2-1; 8 nucleotides line up with TRBD1. This TCR came from a woman between 25 and 40 years old in good health. The CDR3 sequence: CATRTGNRTRRLQFF. CDR3 nucleotide sequence: TGTGCCACTAGGACAGGGAATCGGACTCGTCGCTTGCAGTTCTTC.